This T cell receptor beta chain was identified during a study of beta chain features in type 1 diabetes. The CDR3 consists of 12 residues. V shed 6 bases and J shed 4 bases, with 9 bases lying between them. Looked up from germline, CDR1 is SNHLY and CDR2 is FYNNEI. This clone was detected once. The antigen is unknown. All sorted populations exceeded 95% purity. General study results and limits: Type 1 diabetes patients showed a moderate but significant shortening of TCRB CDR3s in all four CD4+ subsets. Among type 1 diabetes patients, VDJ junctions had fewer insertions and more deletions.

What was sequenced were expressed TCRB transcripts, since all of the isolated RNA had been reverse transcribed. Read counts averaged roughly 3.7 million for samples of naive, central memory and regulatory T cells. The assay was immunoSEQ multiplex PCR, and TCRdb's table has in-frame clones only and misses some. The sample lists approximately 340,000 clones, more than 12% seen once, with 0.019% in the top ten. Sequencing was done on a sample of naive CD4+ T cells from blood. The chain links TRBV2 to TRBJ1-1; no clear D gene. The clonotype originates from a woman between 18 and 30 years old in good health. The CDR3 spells CASSATATEAFF. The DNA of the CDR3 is TGTGCCAGCAGCGCTACAGCCACTGAAGCTTTCTTT.